The 30 T cell receptor beta chains reported below all come from one sample, sequenced in a study of identical twins. Via MiXCR, TCRdb re-called the 5' RACE reads, giving one row per CDR3 protein. The data contain fewer than 450,000 distinct CDR3 sequences, 7% to 9.5% of them seen just once; the ten biggest clones take up under 9.5%. Sequenced sample: naive T cells sorted from blood. The receptors were sampled from a woman in her forties or fifties in good health.

This clonotype occurred a few times. CDR3 region: CASSLGFGAQQYV. Here the CDR3 DNA reads TGTGCCAGCAGTCTCGGTTTTGGGGCGCAGCAGTACGTC. The chain has TRBV12-3 or TRBV12-4 and TRBJ2-7, with D perhaps matching TRBD1 (5 bases). This CDR3 has 13 amino acids. The ends were cut back, 5 bases at V and 8 bases at J, with 16 bases in the middle.

This clonotype was recorded a few times. The chain combines TRBV10-3 with TRBJ2-7, with 9 bases identical to TRBD1. The CDR3 consists of 14 residues. V lost 5 bases, J lost 0 bases, and 2 bases stayed unmatched. CDR1 is ENHRY, CDR2 SYGVKD, per germline. The CDR3 protein is CAISRTGDSYEQYF. The DNA for the CDR3 is TGTGCCATCAGTAGGACAGGGGACTCCTACGAGCAGTACTTC.

Here the CDR3 reads CAISESDSNYGYTF. CDR3 DNA: TGTGCCATCAGTGAGTCCGACAGTAACTATGGCTACACCTTC. J is TRBJ1-2 and V is TRBV10-3; weak D call: TRBD1 (5 bases). V was trimmed by 0 bases and J by 1 base, leaving 6 bases between them. Germline V gene sequence: CDR1 ENHRY, CDR2 SYGVKD. This CDR3 region has 14 residues.

This clonotype has at least ten counts. The V and J genes are TRBV20-1 and TRBJ1-4; 8 bases fit TRBD1. The CDR3 spans 14 residues. Germline CDR1 and CDR2: DFQATT and SNEGSKA (reference sequence). Unmatched junction bases numbered 4, after V lost 4 bases and J lost 3 bases. The CDR3 is CSANRGVANEKLFF. CDR3 sequence (DNA): TGCAGTGCTAACAGGGGGGTAGCTAATGAAAAACTGTTTTTT.

This clonotype was observed many times. The V call is TRBV20-1, the J call TRBJ2-3; D is perhaps TRBD2 (6 bases). V lost 0 bases and J 0 bases, leaving 13 bases between the germline ends. The CDR3 has 16 amino acids. Germline assignment: CDR1 DFQATT and CDR2 SNEGSKA (reference sequence). CDR3 in DNA: TGCAGTGCTAGAGATTGGAAGCGGGCAAGCACAGATACGCAGTATTTT. Translation: CSARDWKRASTDTQYF.

This rearrangement joins TRBV20-1 to TRBJ2-2, with 7 bases aligning to TRBD2. V shed 7 bases and J 5 bases; nucleotides not matched to a gene: 19. The CDR3 length is 17 residues. The germline V gene has CDR1 DFQATT and CDR2 SNEGSKA (reference sequence). The CDR3 reads CSVSGPRGSVGTGELFF. The CDR3 DNA is TGCAGTGTTAGTGGGCCCCGCGGGAGTGTTGGGACCGGGGAGCTGTTTTTT.

This clonotype was recorded many times. The chain recombines TRBV12-3 or TRBV12-4 with TRBJ1-1; D is possibly TRBD1 (6 bases). Trimming cost V 6 bases and J 3 bases, with 11 bases left between them. This CDR3 is built from 13 residues. The CDR3: CASRGNRDTEAFF. The CDR3 DNA reads as TGTGCCAGCAGAGGTAACAGGGACACTGAAGCTTTCTTT.

This clonotype was found a few times. The CDR3 loop reads CASSVEGGAGFTKQYF. CDR3 in DNA: TGTGCCAGCAGCGTAGAAGGAGGGGCCGGATTTACGAAGCAGTACTTC. The chain employs TRBV9 and TRBJ2-7; D is perhaps TRBD2 (6 bases). Germline V CDR1 and CDR2: SGDLS, YYNGEE. The CDR3 has 16 residues. The V and J ends lost 0 bases and 8 bases respectively, with 21 bases between them.

This clonotype was found many times. V usage is TRBV30 and J usage is TRBJ2-1, with 8 bases lining up with TRBD2. The CDR3 covers 14 residues. V was pared by 0 bases and J by 10 bases, with 8 bases of the junction left unmatched. Germline values: CDR1 GTSNPN, CDR2 SVGIG (reference sequence). The CDR3 is CAWSVAGAGSEQFF. The CDR3, as DNA: TGTGCCTGGAGTGTAGCGGGAGCAGGGTCGGAGCAGTTCTTC.

A few counts support this clonotype. The chain recombines TRBV6-4 with TRBJ2-2; TRBD2 matches 15 bases. The CDR3 is 17 amino acids. J lost 0 bases, V lost 8 bases, and 4 bases had no gene match. CDR1 and CDR2 (germline): MRHNA, SNTAGT. DNA for the CDR3: TGTGCCAGCTCCGGACTAGCGGGAGGGCCGAACACCGGGGAGCTGTTTTTT. Residues: CASSGLAGGPNTGELFF.

The chain combines TRBV12-3 or TRBV12-4 with TRBJ2-2; the match to TRBD2 covers 12 bases. This CDR3 is 18 amino acids long. J was trimmed by 4 bases and V by 1 base; bases with no gene match: 7. CDR3 loop: CASSLVARLAGATGELFF. DNA for the CDR3: TGTGCCAGCAGTTTAGTGGCGAGACTAGCGGGGGCCACCGGGGAGCTGTTTTTT.

Ten or more counts support this clonotype. The CDR3 here is CASSLSGQGARNTEAFF. In DNA, the CDR3 is TGTGCCAGCAGTTTGTCCGGACAGGGGGCAAGGAACACTGAAGCTTTCTTT. The genes are TRBV12-3 or TRBV12-4 and TRBJ1-1, with TRBD1 matching over 11 bases. With 3 bases clipped from V and 1 base from J, the junction kept 7 bases outside the gene matches. The CDR3 extends over 17 amino acids.

At least ten counts were recorded for this clonotype. CDR3 nucleotides: TGTGCCACCAGCAGGGGAAACGACGGGCAGTTCTTC. Its protein is CATSRGNDGQFF. The genes are TRBV15 and TRBJ2-1; no definite D call. Trimming removed 3 bases at V and 12 bases at J, with 12 bases between. The CDR3 totals 12 residues. Germline V gene data show CDR1 as LNHNV and CDR2 as YYDKDF (reference sequence).

This clonotype has ten or more counts. The CDR3, as DNA: TGCGCCAGCAGCCAAGAGGTGGGGAGGGACGAGCAGTACGTC. This gives the protein CASSQEVGRDEQYV. V and J are TRBV4-1 and TRBJ2-7, with 7 bases identical to TRBD2. Looked up from germline, CDR1 is MGHRA and CDR2 is YSYEKL. The trim removed 0 bases at V and 5 bases at J, leaving 4 bases unmatched. The CDR3 is 14 amino acids.

The V gene is TRBV5-1, the J gene TRBJ2-2; 7 bases fit TRBD2. The CDR3 runs to 16 residues. The germline V gene encodes CDR1 SGHRS and CDR2 YFSETQ. V gave up 2 bases and J gave up 1 base; unmatched junction bases: 5. Written as DNA, the CDR3 is TGCGCCAGCAGCTTAACCTTAGCGGGGAACACCGGGGAGCTGTTTTTT. The encoded protein is CASSLTLAGNTGELFF.

A few counts support this clonotype. The chain couples TRBV11-2 to TRBJ1-1; a weak D match, TRBD1 (5 bases). The CDR3 spans 12 residues. Germline assignment: CDR1 SGHAT and CDR2 FQNNGV. Trimming removed 4 bases from V and 8 bases from J, with 11 bases in between. This CDR3 reads CASSSEGLEAFF. The CDR3 nucleotides read TGTGCCAGCAGCTCCGAGGGGTTGGAAGCTTTCTTT. Full variable domain (outside the CDR3, taken from reference TRBV11-2 and TRBJ1-1): EAGVAQSPRYKIIEKRQSVAFWCNPISGHATLYWYQQILGQGPKLLIQFQNNGVVDDSQLPKDRFSAERLKGVDSTLKIQPAKLEDSAVYLCASSSEGLEAFFGQGTRLTVV.

The table lists this clonotype with many counts. The chain's CDR3 is CSVTKTGFPYEQYF. In DNA, the CDR3 is TGCAGCGTTACTAAGACAGGATTCCCCTACGAGCAGTACTTC. The chain employs TRBV29-1 and TRBJ2-7; tentatively, D is TRBD1 (6 bases). V lost 5 bases to trimming and J lost 2 bases, with 16 bases between them. Germline lookup yields CDR1 SQVTM and CDR2 ANQGSEA. The CDR3 loop spans 14 amino acids.

This clonotype was observed at least ten times. This rearrangement joins TRBV24-1 to TRBJ2-7, with 9 bases identical to TRBD2. The CDR3 consists of 15 residues. Germline trimming cut 5 bases from V and 0 bases from J; bases unmatched to any gene: 4. Germline V CDR1 and CDR2: KGHDR, SFDVKD. This CDR3 is CATSGLAVISYEQYV. The CDR3 nucleotides are TGTGCCACCAGTGGACTAGCGGTGATCTCCTACGAGCAGTACGTC.

The chain recombines TRBV6-6 with TRBJ2-6; perhaps D is TRBD1 or TRBD2 (5 bases each). This CDR3 spans 15 amino acids. CDR1 MNHNY and CDR2 SVGAGI come from the germline V gene (reference sequence). Trimming pared 5 bases from V and 2 bases from J, leaving 10 bases between. The chain's CDR3 is CASSNQGAGANVLTF. The CDR3 DNA is TGTGCCAGCAGTAACCAGGGAGCTGGGGCCAACGTCCTGACTTTC.

Of note for this clonotype: This CDR3 is missing its conserved last phenylalanine or tryptophan, likely due to a read error. The DNA is omitted, as the CDR3 cannot be located on it reliably, and the CDR3 follows TCRdb's listing. This chain uses TRBV25-1 with TRBJ2-4; TRBD1 was called by the table and not checked on the DNA. The CDR3 is 12 residues long, counting both termini. Germline CDR1 MGHDK, CDR2 SYGVNS. CDR3 sequence reads: CASSGDWGATEL.

J is TRBJ2-5 and V is TRBV29-1, with 11 bases aligning to TRBD2. Germline CDR1 and CDR2: SQVTM and ANQGSEA. The CDR3 spans 15 residues. The trim removed 6 bases at V and 5 bases at J, leaving 11 bases unmatched. Written as DNA, the CDR3 is TGCAGCGTCGGACTAGCGGGTTCGGGGTGGGAGACCCAGTACTTC. Translating gives CSVGLAGSGWETQYF.

This clonotype was observed a handful of times. The rearrangement uses TRBV3-1 and TRBJ2-6, with no clear D. The V end lost 2 bases, the J end lost 1 base, and 6 bases lay between the germline ends. The germline V gene has CDR1 LGHDT and CDR2 YNNKEL (reference sequence). This CDR3 is built from 15 residues. The CDR3 is CASSQRVSGANVLTF. CDR3 in DNA: TGTGCCAGCAGCCAACGCGTGTCTGGGGCCAACGTCCTGACTTTC.

This clonotype came up many times. The CDR3 reads CASSTQGYGYTF. CDR3 coding DNA: TGTGCCAGCAGCACCCAGGGGTATGGCTACACCTTC. The genes are TRBV3-1 and TRBJ1-2; D may be TRBD1 (6 bases). The V gene lost 5 bases and the J gene lost 5 bases, with 9 bases spanning the gap. The V gene's germline CDR1 is LGHDT and CDR2 YNNKEL (reference sequence). The CDR3 totals 12 residues.

This clonotype was detected only a few times. The rearrangement links TRBV6-5 to TRBJ2-1, with 11 bases aligning to TRBD2. The CDR3 loop spans 17 amino acids. Trimming took 6 bases from V and 7 from J; bases not matched to a gene: 14. Per the germline V gene, CDR1 is MNHEY and CDR2 is SVGAGI. For the CDR3, the DNA is TGTGCCAGCAGACCCGGGACTAGCGGAAGGAGGGGAAATGAGCAGTTCTTC. Translation gives CASRPGTSGRRGNEQFF.

This sequence joins TRBV18 and TRBJ2-7; D gene ambiguous. This CDR3 comprises 13 residues. Germline lookup yields CDR1 KGHSH and CDR2 LQKENI. V was shortened by 3 bases and J by 7 bases, with 13 bases between the two germline ends. The CDR3: CASSPSGEREQYV. CDR3 bases: TGTGCCAGCTCACCCTCGGGTGAAAGGGAGCAGTACGTC.

This clonotype was seen at least ten times. The V call is TRBV7-3, the J call TRBJ2-7; TRBD1 matches at 8 bases. Germline V gives CDR1 SGHTA, CDR2 FQGTGA. The CDR3 is 17 amino acids. The V segment lost 1 base and the J segment 2 bases; nucleotides outside the gene matches: 10. DNA for the CDR3: TGTGCCAGCAGCTTAAAAGCAGGGGGCGCGAAGGCCTACGAGCAGTACTTC. Translated, it gives CASSLKAGGAKAYEQYF.

The rearrangement uses TRBV10-3 and TRBJ2-7; a possible D gene is TRBD1 (6 bases). CDR1 and CDR2 (germline): ENHRY, SYGVKD. Trimming left V 10 bases short and J 6 bases short, with 19 bases between. The CDR3 has 13 amino acids. DNA for the CDR3: TGTGCCACCCGGGACAAACTAAGCGGCGAGCAGTACTTC. Translating gives CATRDKLSGEQYF.

The V gene is TRBV4-1, the J gene TRBJ2-7; no firm D call. The CDR3 extends over 16 amino acids. V lost 0 bases and J 0 bases, leaving 12 bases between the germline ends. Germline V gene sequence: CDR1 MGHRA, CDR2 YSYEKL. CDR3 coding DNA: TGCGCCAGCAGCCAAGATTTCCCCCTAAGCTCCTACGAGCAGTACTTC. It translates to CASSQDFPLSSYEQYF.

This clonotype was seen more than once but under ten times. The chain uses TRBV12-3 or TRBV12-4 and TRBJ1-1; D is possibly TRBD1 (5 bases). V lost 3 bases, J lost 6 bases, and 14 bases lay in between. The CDR3 spans 14 residues. CDR3 loop: CASSFAGGWAEAFF. CDR3 nucleotides: TGTGCCAGCAGTTTTGCCGGGGGGTGGGCTGAAGCTTTCTTT.

This clonotype was seen ten or more times. The genes are TRBV5-1 and TRBJ2-5, with D hard to call. The CDR3 is 12 amino acids. Germline values: CDR1 SGHRS, CDR2 YFSETQ. V lost 4 bases, J lost 2 bases, and 6 bases lay in between. CDR3 in amino acids: CASSGPQETQYF. CDR3 bases: TGCGCCAGCAGCGGGCCACAAGAGACCCAGTACTTC.